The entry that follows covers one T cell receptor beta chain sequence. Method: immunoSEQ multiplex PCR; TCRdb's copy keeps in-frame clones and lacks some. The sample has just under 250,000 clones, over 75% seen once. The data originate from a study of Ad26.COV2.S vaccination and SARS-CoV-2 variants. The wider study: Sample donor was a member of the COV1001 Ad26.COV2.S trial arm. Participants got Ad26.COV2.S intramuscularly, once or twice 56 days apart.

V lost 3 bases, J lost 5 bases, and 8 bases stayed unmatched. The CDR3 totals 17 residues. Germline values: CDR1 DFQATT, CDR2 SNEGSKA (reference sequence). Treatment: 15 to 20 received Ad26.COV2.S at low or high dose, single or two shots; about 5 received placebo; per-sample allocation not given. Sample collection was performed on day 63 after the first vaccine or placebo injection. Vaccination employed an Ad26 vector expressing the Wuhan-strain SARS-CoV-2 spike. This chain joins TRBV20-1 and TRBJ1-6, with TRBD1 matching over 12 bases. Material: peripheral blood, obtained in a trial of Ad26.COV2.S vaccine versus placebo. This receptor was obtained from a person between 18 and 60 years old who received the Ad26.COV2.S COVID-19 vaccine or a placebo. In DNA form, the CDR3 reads TGCAGTGCTAGTGGGGGGACAGGGGGCATCAATAATTCACCCCTCCACTTT. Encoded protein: CSASGGTGGINNSPLHF.